These 31 T cell receptor beta chains were all obtained from the same sample, sequenced in a study of cytomegalovirus exposure and HLA in healthy donors. The PCR ran on 60 Vbeta and 13 Jbeta primers. Sequenced by immunoSEQ multiplex PCR; TCRdb stores in-frame clones only, minus some. The sample carries over 150,000 clones, about 77% recorded once. The sequenced sample consisted of PBMCs. Receptors originate from a woman aged 40 to 50 in good health and CMV-seropositive.

The chain combines TRBV5-1 with TRBJ1-1, with TRBD1 identical over 10 bases. Looked up from germline, CDR1 is SGHRS and CDR2 is YFSETQ. Trimming took 4 bases from V and 6 from J; bases not matched to a gene: 15. This CDR3 is built from 17 residues. CDR3 in DNA: TGCGCCAGCAGCCCCGCAGCCTTGACAGGGGGCAGGCCTGAAGCTTTCTTT. Its translation: CASSPAALTGGRPEAFF.

CDR3 sequence reads: CASSLAGTYYGYTF. The DNA of the CDR3 is TGTGCCAGCAGCTTAGCCGGGACATACTATGGCTACACCTTC. The rearrangement joins TRBV7-9 to TRBJ1-2; possible D gene TRBD1, 6 bases. Germline CDR1 SEHNR, CDR2 FQNEAQ (reference sequence). There are 14 residues in the CDR3. V lost 0 bases to trimming and J lost 3 bases, with 8 bases between them.

Here the CDR3 DNA reads TGTGCCAGCAGCCCACCGGGTGGTAGCGGGACAGATACGCAGTATTTT. Residues: CASSPPGGSGTDTQYF. The chain recombines TRBV5-4 with TRBJ2-3; 7 bases map to TRBD2. The germline V gene has CDR1 SGHNT and CDR2 YYREEE (reference sequence). J was trimmed by 3 bases and V by 4 bases; bases with no gene match: 11. The CDR3 is 16 amino acids. Variable domain in full (rest from reference TRBV5-4 and TRBJ2-3): ETGVTQSPTHLIKTRGQQVTLRCSSQSGHNTVSWYQQALGQGPQFIFQYYREEENGRGNFPPRFSGLQFPNYSSELNVNALELDDSALYLCASSPPGGSGTDTQYFGPGTRLTVL.

The rearrangement uses TRBV6-5 and TRBJ2-5; TRBD2 matches 7 bases. The J call may not be correct, given that the DNA end is closer to TRBJ2-7. The V gene's germline CDR1 is MNHEY and CDR2 SVGAGI. The CDR3 length is 15 residues. The CDR3 DNA reads as TGTGCCAGCAGTCGAGCGGGGCCGGAAACCTACGAGCAGTACTTC. This sequence encodes CASSRAGPETYEQYF.

V gene TRBV7-2 combines with J gene TRBJ2-7, with 7 positions matching TRBD1. V shed 5 bases, J shed 2 bases, and the junction held 9 bases outside the gene matches. The germline V gene encodes CDR1 SGHTA and CDR2 FQGNSA. The CDR3 is made up of 15 amino acids. Here the CDR3 reads CASSLAGTDPYEQYF. The CDR3 bases are TGTGCCAGCAGCCTCGCCGGGACAGATCCCTACGAGCAGTACTTC. Filled out from reference TRBV7-2 and TRBJ2-7, the complete variable domain reads GAGVSQSPSNKVTEKGKDVELRCDPISGHTALYWYRQSLGQGLEFLIYFQGNSAPDKSGLPSDRFSAERTGGSVSTLTIQRTQQEDSAVYLCASSLAGTDPYEQYFGPGTRLTVT.

V usage is TRBV6-5 and J usage is TRBJ1-2; no reliable D call. This CDR3 is built from 15 residues. The V and J ends lost 2 bases and 4 bases respectively, with 14 bases between them. Germline-derived CDR1 and CDR2 are MNHEY and SVGAGI. The CDR3 DNA follows: TGTGCCAGCAGTTACACCGGCACAGTGCGCTATGGCTACACCTTC. Translation: CASSYTGTVRYGYTF.

This chain links TRBV2 with TRBJ2-2; no definite D call. V was clipped by 7 bases and J by 1 base, with 10 bases between them. Germline V gene sequence: CDR1 SNHLY, CDR2 FYNNEI. CDR3 length: 14 amino acids. The CDR3 coding sequence is TGTGCCAGCAAAAACGGGTTGAACACCGGGGAGCTGTTTTTT. Protein: CASKNGLNTGELFF.

The chain is built from TRBV5-6 and TRBJ2-2; D is possibly TRBD2 (7 bases). CDR1 and CDR2 from the germline V gene are SGHDT and YYEEEE. Trimming pared 6 bases from V and 4 bases from J, leaving 16 bases between. The CDR3 has 15 amino acids. In DNA form, the CDR3 reads TGTGCCAGCACCTACAGGGTAGCGGGCACCGGGGAGCTGTTTTTT. It specifies CASTYRVAGTGELFF.

Only a few counts were recorded for this clone. The chain links TRBV7-9 to TRBJ1-1, with D hard to call. Germline V gene sequence: CDR1 SEHNR, CDR2 FQNEAQ (reference sequence). The CDR3 is made up of 14 amino acids. Trimming took off 7 bases at V and 0 bases at J, with 12 bases between the two ends. CDR3 sequence: CASIRSVMNTEAFF. The CDR3 DNA reads as TGTGCCAGCATTAGGAGCGTCATGAACACTGAAGCTTTCTTT.

The rearrangement uses TRBV10-1 and TRBJ2-1; TRBD1 might be the D (5 bases). This CDR3 has 15 amino acids. V lost 3 bases and J 3 bases, leaving 12 bases between the germline ends. Germline V gene lookup returns CDR1 WNHNN and CDR2 SYGVQD (reference sequence). CDR3 loop: CASSDPGHLYNEQFF. In nucleotides, the CDR3 is TGCGCCAGCAGTGACCCTGGACACCTCTACAATGAGCAGTTCTTC.

The chain has TRBV30 and TRBJ2-2; weak D call: TRBD1 (5 bases). The CDR3 sequence is 13 residues long. The V and J ends lost 5 bases and 3 bases respectively, with 10 bases between them. Per the germline V gene, CDR1 is GTSNPN and CDR2 is SVGIG (reference sequence). CDR3 residues: CAWRQGYTGELFF. The CDR3 coding sequence is TGTGCCTGGCGTCAGGGATACACCGGGGAGCTGTTTTTT.

V gene TRBV19 combines with J gene TRBJ1-5; 9 bases match TRBD1. J was trimmed by 2 bases and V by 9 bases; bases with no gene match: 5. CDR1 and CDR2 from the germline V gene are LNHDA and SQIVND (reference sequence). The CDR3 extends over 14 amino acids. The CDR3 sequence: CASADRGGNQPQHF. The CDR3 DNA reads TGTGCCAGCGCGGACAGGGGAGGCAATCAGCCCCAGCATTTT.

J is TRBJ1-1 and V is TRBV30; 9 bases are shared with TRBD1. V was pared by 4 bases and J by 6 bases, with 9 bases of the junction left unmatched. The CDR3 is 14 residues long. The germline V gene has CDR1 GTSNPN and CDR2 SVGIG (reference sequence). CDR3 DNA sequence: TGTGCCTGGACTTATGGACAGGGGAGATCTGAAGCTTTCTTT. Translated: CAWTYGQGRSEAFF.

The V gene is TRBV2, the J gene TRBJ2-1, with 8 bases matching TRBD2. CDR3 length equals 14 residues. Germline V gene lookup returns CDR1 SNHLY and CDR2 FYNNEI. J was trimmed by 7 bases and V by 7 bases; bases with no gene match: 9. CDR3 in DNA: TGTGCCAGCAAACGACGGGAGGGCCAGAATGAGCAGTTCTTC. Protein: CASKRREGQNEQFF.

The CDR3 region is CAISSPGLAGETQYF. CDR3 DNA sequence: TGTGCCATCAGTAGTCCGGGACTAGCGGGAGAGACCCAGTACTTC. J is TRBJ2-5 and V is TRBV10-3; 12 positions agree with TRBD2. Germline-derived CDR1 and CDR2 are ENHRY and SYGVKD. The CDR3 spans 15 residues. The trim removed 5 bases at V and 4 bases at J, leaving 5 bases unmatched.

The chain has TRBV25-1 and TRBJ2-1; TRBD1 aligns across 12 bases. Germline loops: CDR1 MGHDK, CDR2 SYGVNS. The CDR3 sequence is 16 residues long. Trimming at V came to 2 bases and at J to 5 bases, leaving 4 bases not matched to a gene. CDR3 coding DNA: TGTGCCAGCAGTGAACCGGGACAGGGGGCGAACAATGAGCAGTTCTTC. It is translated as CASSEPGQGANNEQFF.

Note on this clone: A junction end diverges from the germline sequence, so it may reflect a read error. V gene TRBV7-9 combines with J gene TRBJ1-6, with a weak D call TRBD1 (5 bases). The CDR3 extends over 12 amino acids. Germline V gene data show CDR1 as SEHNR and CDR2 as FQNEAQ (reference sequence). CDR3 sequence: CASSSGLRGLDF. For the CDR3, the DNA is TGTGCCAGCAGCTCGGGACTCCGTGGTCTGGACTTT.

This chain uses TRBV9 with TRBJ1-3, with D unclear. Germline V gene sequence: CDR1 SGDLS, CDR2 YYNGEE. The CDR3 loop spans 13 amino acids. The V and J ends lost 0 bases and 4 bases respectively, with 5 bases between them. The CDR3 loop is CASSVEEGNTIYF. In DNA, the CDR3 is TGTGCCAGCAGCGTAGAGGAGGGAAACACCATATATTTT.

V gene TRBV4-3 combines with J gene TRBJ1-2; the D gene is possibly TRBD1 (6 bases). CDR3 length: 15 residues. Germline V gene sequence: CDR1 LGHNA, CDR2 YSLEER. V dropped 0 bases and J dropped 6 bases, with 14 bases sitting between them. CDR3 DNA: TGCGCCAGCAGCCAAGATAGGGGGGCGGGGGATGGCTACACCTTC. The encoded protein is CASSQDRGAGDGYTF.

Of note for this clone: Relative to the germline gene, one junction end is altered; a read error may explain this. Here the CDR3 DNA reads TGTTCCAGCAGGGATAACAGGGGGGGGAACACTGAAGCTTTCTTT. Translated: CSSRDNRGGNTEAFF. The V call is TRBV7-9, the J call TRBJ1-1; TRBD1 agrees at 8 bases. Looked up from germline, CDR1 is SEHNR and CDR2 is FQNEAQ (reference sequence). This CDR3 has 15 residues.

The rearrangement links TRBV30 to TRBJ1-6, with a tentative D call TRBD1 (6 bases). Looked up from germline, CDR1 is GTSNPN and CDR2 is SVGIG (reference sequence). With 1 base removed from V and 5 bases from J, the gap between germline ends came to 12 bases. The CDR3 is 15 amino acids. CDR3 region: CAWSGGQVNNSPLHF. CDR3 DNA sequence: TGTGCCTGGAGTGGGGGGCAGGTGAATAATTCACCCCTCCACTTT.

A word on this clone: This same CDR3 is encoded by further DNA sequences in the sample. The J gene is TRBJ1-2, the V gene TRBV2; the D gene is possibly TRBD1 (6 bases). V lost 4 bases and J lost 2, with 8 bases in between. The length of the CDR3 is 13 residues. CDR1 is SNHLY, CDR2 FYNNEI, per germline. The DNA for the CDR3 is TGTGCCAGCAGTGGCACAGGGAACTATGGCTACACCTTC. Its protein product is CASSGTGNYGYTF.

The J gene is TRBJ2-1, the V gene TRBV25-1; the match to TRBD2 covers 10 bases. Germline-derived CDR1 and CDR2 are MGHDK and SYGVNS. V was clipped by 3 bases and J by 9 bases; unmatched bases: 11. The CDR3 extends over 16 amino acids. In nucleotides, the CDR3 is TGTGCCAGCAGTGACCCCTCTAGCGGGAGCTACGGTGAGCAGTTCTTC. As protein: CASSDPSSGSYGEQFF.

This rearrangement joins TRBV6-5 to TRBJ2-1; 8 bases align to TRBD2. The CDR3 consists of 15 residues. Germline V CDR1 and CDR2: MNHEY, SVGAGI. With 0 bases clipped from V and 5 bases from J, the junction kept 3 bases outside the gene matches. The CDR3: CASSYSEAGDNEQFF. In nucleotides, the CDR3 is TGTGCCAGCAGTTACTCGGAAGCGGGGGACAATGAGCAGTTCTTC.

The chain joins TRBV5-6 to TRBJ1-4, with D perhaps TRBD1 (5 bases). Germline V gene data show CDR1 as SGHDT and CDR2 as YYEEEE. The length of the CDR3 is 13 residues. V lost 4 bases and J 5 bases, leaving 9 bases between the germline ends. CDR3 nucleotide sequence: TGTGCCAGCAGCAGGTGGGGCAATGAAAAACTGTTTTTT. It yields the protein CASSRWGNEKLFF.

The rearrangement joins TRBV9 to TRBJ2-3; perhaps TRBD2 as D (7 bases). Trimming stripped 1 base from V and 3 bases from J, with 18 bases between. Germline loops: CDR1 SGDLS, CDR2 YYNGEE. CDR3 length: 17 amino acids. The CDR3 DNA reads TGTGCCAGCAGCGTAATGGGGGGGGCCGTAAGAACAGATACGCAGTATTTT. It codes for CASSVMGGAVRTDTQYF.

The rearrangement joins TRBV19 to TRBJ1-1, with TRBD1 matching over 7 bases. This CDR3 has 14 amino acids. The junction had 7 bases not matched to a gene; V was cut back by 4 bases and J by 5 bases. Germline lookup yields CDR1 LNHDA and CDR2 SQIVND (reference sequence). CDR3 bases: TGTGCCAGTAGTACCCTCGCAGGGGGTACTGAAGCTTTCTTT. Translation: CASSTLAGGTEAFF.

The chain is built from TRBV27 and TRBJ2-1, with 16 bases identical to TRBD2. Germline V CDR1 and CDR2: MNHEY, SMNVEV (reference sequence). The V and J ends lost 5 bases and 9 bases, in that order; junction bases with no gene match: 7. The CDR3 consists of 16 residues. The CDR3 is CASSPPGLAGGREQFF. For the CDR3, the DNA is TGTGCCAGCAGTCCTCCGGGACTAGCGGGGGGGCGTGAGCAGTTCTTC.

The chain has TRBV2 and TRBJ2-7; 7 bases map to TRBD1. The CDR3 sequence is 14 residues long. CDR1 and CDR2 from the germline V gene are SNHLY and FYNNEI. The junction had 8 bases not matched to a gene; V was cut back by 8 bases and J by 1 base. The CDR3 sequence: CASRPGTVSYEQYF. The CDR3 bases are TGTGCCAGCCGCCCCGGGACAGTGTCCTACGAGCAGTACTTC. Variable domain in full (rest from reference TRBV2 and TRBJ2-7): EPEVTQTPSHQVTQMGQEVILRCVPISNHLYFYWYRQILGQKVEFLVSFYNNEISEKSEIFDDQFSVERPDGSNFTLKIRSTKLEDSAMYFCASRPGTVSYEQYFGPGTRLTVT.

The rearrangement joins TRBV2 to TRBJ1-3; possible D gene TRBD1, 6 bases. The CDR3 runs 14 residues. Germline V gene data show CDR1 as SNHLY and CDR2 as FYNNEI. The V gene lost 7 bases and the J gene lost 2 bases, with 12 bases spanning the gap. In DNA, the CDR3 is TGTGCCAGCATAAGGGGGTCGGCTGGAAACACCATATATTTT. It translates to CASIRGSAGNTIYF. Full variable domain (missing parts from reference TRBV2 and TRBJ1-3): EPEVTQTPSHQVTQMGQEVILRCVPISNHLYFYWYRQILGQKVEFLVSFYNNEISEKSEIFDDQFSVERPDGSNFTLKIRSTKLEDSAMYFCASIRGSAGNTIYFGEGSWLTVV.

This clone has only a few counts. The chain joins TRBV5-1 to TRBJ1-3; no definite D call. The CDR3 is made up of 15 amino acids. Trimming removed 0 bases from V and 8 bases from J, with 15 bases in between. Germline CDR1 reads SGHRS; CDR2 reads YFSETQ. CDR3 coding DNA: TGCGCCAGCAGCTTGGACGGGGTAGAAGGAGACACCATATATTTT. It specifies CASSLDGVEGDTIYF. Drawing the rest from reference TRBV5-1 and TRBJ1-3, the complete variable domain is KAGVTQTPRYLIKTRGQQVTLSCSPISGHRSVSWYQQTPGQGLQFLFEYFSETQRNKGNFPGRFSGRQFSNSRSEMNVSTLELGDSALYLCASSLDGVEGDTIYFGEGSWLTVV.